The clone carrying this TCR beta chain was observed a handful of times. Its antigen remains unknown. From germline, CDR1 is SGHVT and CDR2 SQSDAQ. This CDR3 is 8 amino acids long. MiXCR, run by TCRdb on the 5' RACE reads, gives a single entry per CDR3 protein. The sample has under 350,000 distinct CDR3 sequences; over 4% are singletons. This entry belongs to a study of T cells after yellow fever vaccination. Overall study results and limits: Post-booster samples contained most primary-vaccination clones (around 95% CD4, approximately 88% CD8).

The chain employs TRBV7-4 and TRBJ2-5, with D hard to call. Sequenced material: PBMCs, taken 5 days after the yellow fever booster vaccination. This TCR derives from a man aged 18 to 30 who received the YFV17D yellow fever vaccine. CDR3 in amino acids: CAALTQYF. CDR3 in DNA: TGTGCTGCGTTGACCCAGTACTTC.